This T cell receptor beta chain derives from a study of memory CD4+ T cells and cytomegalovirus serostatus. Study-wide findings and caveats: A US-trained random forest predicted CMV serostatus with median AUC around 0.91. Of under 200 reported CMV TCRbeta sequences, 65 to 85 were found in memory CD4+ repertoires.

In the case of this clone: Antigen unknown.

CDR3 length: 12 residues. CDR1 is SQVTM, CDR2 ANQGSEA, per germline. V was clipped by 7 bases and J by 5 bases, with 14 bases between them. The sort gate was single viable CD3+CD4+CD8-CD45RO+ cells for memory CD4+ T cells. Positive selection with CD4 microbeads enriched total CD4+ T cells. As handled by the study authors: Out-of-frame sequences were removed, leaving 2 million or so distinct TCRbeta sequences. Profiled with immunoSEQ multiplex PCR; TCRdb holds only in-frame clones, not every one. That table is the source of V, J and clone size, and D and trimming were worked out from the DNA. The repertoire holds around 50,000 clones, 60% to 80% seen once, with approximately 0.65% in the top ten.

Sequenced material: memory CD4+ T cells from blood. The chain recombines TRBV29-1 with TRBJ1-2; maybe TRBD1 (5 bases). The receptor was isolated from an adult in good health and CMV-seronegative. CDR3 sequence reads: CSAGGEAYGYTF. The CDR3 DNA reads TGCAGCGCGGGGGGGGAAGCATATGGCTACACCTTC.